Shown below are 27 T cell receptor beta chains from a single sample sequenced in a study of blood T cell repertoires in COVID-19 (dated by TCRdb to 2019 to 2021). Receptors were amplified or captured by the immunoSEQ multiplex PCR assay. The source is immuneACCESS, and TCRdb retained only in-frame sequences with V and J called. Part of the clones is not carried over; for the studies checked, unresolved V genes explain less than half of this, and the remainder is unexplained. The sample data list about 200,000 clones, and more than 65% of these were observed just once. The ten top clones hold roughly 8.7% of the sample. Sample: peripheral blood. These receptors were obtained from a middle-aged man with active or convalescent COVID-19.

CDR3 sequence: CASRTRGGSTGYTF. The CDR3 nucleotides read TGTGCCAGCAGAACCAGAGGCGGGAGTACTGGCTACACCTTC. This chain links TRBV27 with TRBJ1-2, with D unclear. Germline values: CDR1 MNHEY, CDR2 SMNVEV (reference sequence). V was shortened by 6 bases and J by 7 bases, with 18 bases between the two germline ends. This CDR3 is built from 14 residues.

Only a few counts were recorded for this clone. The chain has TRBV7-2 and TRBJ1-2, with 7 nucleotides matching TRBD1. Germline trimming cut 4 bases from V and 8 bases from J; bases unmatched to any gene: 7. This CDR3 is 13 amino acids long. The germline V gene has CDR1 SGHTA and CDR2 FQGNSA. CDR3 sequence (DNA): TGTGCCAGCAGCTCCGACAGGGTAGGCGGCTACACCTTC. Translating it yields CASSSDRVGGYTF.

The V and J genes are TRBV19 and TRBJ2-1; TRBD2 aligns across 8 bases. The CDR3 length is 18 residues. Germline CDR1 is LNHDA and CDR2 is SQIVND (reference sequence). Trimming took 3 bases from V and 8 from J; bases not matched to a gene: 18. CDR3 bases: TGTGCCAGTAGTATCTCAGAACCGGGACTAGTATTCGTGGATGAGCAGTTCTTC. Translating gives CASSISEPGLVFVDEQFF.

The chain is built from TRBV7-2 and TRBJ1-2; no clear D gene. Germline assignment: CDR1 SGHTA and CDR2 FQGNSA. The CDR3 is made up of 14 amino acids. V was shortened by 0 bases and J by 1 base, with 6 bases between the two germline ends. The CDR3 reads CASSLASGNYGYTF. In nucleotides, the CDR3 is TGTGCCAGCAGCTTAGCGAGCGGTAACTATGGCTACACCTTC.

The chain couples TRBV5-1 to TRBJ2-1; TRBD2 matches at 8 bases. This CDR3 region has 13 residues. The germline V gene encodes CDR1 SGHRS and CDR2 YFSETQ. Germline trimming cut 4 bases from V and 5 bases from J; bases unmatched to any gene: 2. The DNA of the CDR3 is TGCGCCAGCAGCCCCGGGGGGGACAATGAGCAGTTCTTC. This gives the protein CASSPGGDNEQFF.

Comment on this clone: The same CDR3 arises from other DNA sequences in this sample as well. The chain recombines TRBV7-9 with TRBJ1-1, with D possibly TRBD1 on 5 matching bases. The V gene's germline CDR1 is SEHNR and CDR2 FQNEAQ (reference sequence). The V end was cut by 3 bases, the J end by 1 base, with 9 bases between. This CDR3 is built from 14 residues. Here the CDR3 DNA reads TGTGCCAGCAGCTTCGGGACTGCGAACACTGAAGCTTTCTTT. Translated: CASSFGTANTEAFF.

This clone was counted only a few times. V and J are TRBV15 and TRBJ1-3; D gene ambiguous. Germline-derived CDR1 and CDR2 are LNHNV and YYDKDF (reference sequence). The CDR3 runs 18 residues. Trimming shortened V by 0 bases and J by 0 bases, and 15 bases separated the two germline ends. The CDR3 nucleotides read TGTGCCACCAGCAGAGACCCGAGGGCATCTAGCTCTGGAAACACCATATATTTT. It encodes CATSRDPRASSSGNTIYF.

This clone appeared a few times. The V call is TRBV10-3, the J call TRBJ2-7, with 10 bases aligning to TRBD2. The V gene end was trimmed by 10 bases and the J gene end by 4 bases; junction bases not matched to a gene: 4. The CDR3 consists of 12 residues. The V gene's germline CDR1 is ENHRY and CDR2 SYGVKD. CDR3 sequence (DNA): TGTGCCACCCGGACTAGCGGTTACGAGCAGTACTTC. This encodes CATRTSGYEQYF.

This clone has only one observation. The chain has TRBV2 and TRBJ1-2; D unresolved. The CDR3 runs 13 residues. CDR1 and CDR2 (germline): SNHLY, FYNNEI. V shed 4 bases and J shed 3 bases, with 9 bases lying between them. CDR3 in DNA: TGTGCCAGCAGTGGGTCCGGGGACTATGGCTACACCTTC. Translated, it gives CASSGSGDYGYTF.

This chain uses TRBV7-2 with TRBJ2-3; D unresolved. V was shortened by 5 bases and J by 2 bases, with 8 bases between the two germline ends. This CDR3 has 13 residues. Germline V gene lookup returns CDR1 SGHTA and CDR2 FQGNSA. This CDR3 reads CASSPQDTDTQYF. CDR3 DNA: TGTGCCAGCAGCCCCCAGGACACAGATACGCAGTATTTT.

The chain is built from TRBV7-2 and TRBJ2-1, with 7 bases matching TRBD2. The germline CDR1 and CDR2 sequences are SGHTA and FQGNSA. The length of the CDR3 is 14 residues. Unmatched junction bases numbered 6, after V lost 5 bases and J lost 5 bases. The CDR3 region has the DNA TGTGCCAGCAGCCCCTGGGCGGGGGACAATGAGCAGTTCTTC. Encoded protein: CASSPWAGDNEQFF.

This chain links TRBV11-3 with TRBJ2-7; 8 bases are a match to TRBD1. The CDR3 length is 15 residues. After removal of 5 bases from V and 2 bases from J, the junction contained 8 bases not matched to a gene. Germline CDR1 and CDR2: SGHNT and YENEEA. The CDR3 DNA follows: TGTGCCAGCAGCCCCCCGGGACAGGCCCCCTACGAGCAGTACGTC. Translating it yields CASSPPGQAPYEQYV.

The chain joins TRBV2 to TRBJ2-4; D unresolved. The CDR3 length is 11 residues. V was clipped by 6 bases and J by 4 bases, with 4 bases between them. Per the germline V gene, CDR1 is SNHLY and CDR2 is FYNNEI. CDR3 loop: CASSLKNIQYF. DNA of the CDR3: TGTGCCAGCAGCTTAAAAAACATTCAGTACTTC.

V gene TRBV20-1 combines with J gene TRBJ2-5; D is ambiguous. The CDR3 totals 11 residues. The V end lost 7 bases, the J end lost 5 bases, and 11 bases lay between the germline ends. Germline V gene data show CDR1 as DFQATT and CDR2 as SNEGSKA (reference sequence). CDR3 region: CSGFSGETQYF. As DNA, the CDR3 is TGCAGTGGATTTTCGGGTGAGACCCAGTACTTC.

This clone was detected ten times or more. The rearrangement uses TRBV28 and TRBJ2-1; 10 positions agree with TRBD1. This CDR3 is 16 amino acids long. Germline CDR1 reads MDHEN; CDR2 reads SYDVKM. J gave up 7 bases and V 5 bases, and 11 bases lay outside the gene matches. The CDR3 reads CASSKSPTGGWNEQFF. DNA of the CDR3: TGTGCCAGCAGTAAAAGTCCGACAGGGGGCTGGAATGAGCAGTTCTTC.

In its sample, this clone was seen once. This chain joins TRBV5-1 and TRBJ2-5; 7 nucleotides agree with TRBD1. The trim removed 6 bases at V and 2 bases at J, leaving 10 bases unmatched. This CDR3 has 15 amino acids. Germline V lookup: CDR1 SGHRS, CDR2 YFSETQ. CDR3 DNA sequence: TGCGCCAGCACCAGGACAGGAACACGACAAGAGACCCAGTACTTC. This sequence encodes CASTRTGTRQETQYF.

J is TRBJ1-5 and V is TRBV28, with unresolved D. The CDR3 extends over 18 amino acids. Looked up from germline, CDR1 is MDHEN and CDR2 is SYDVKM. Trimming removed 4 bases from V and 0 bases from J, with 19 bases in between. CDR3 sequence reads: CASSSSGRATYSNQPQHF. DNA of the CDR3: TGTGCCAGCAGTTCCTCGGGGAGGGCAACTTATAGCAATCAGCCCCAGCATTTT. Supplemented by reference TRBV28 and TRBJ1-5, the full variable domain reads DVKVTQSSRYLVKRTGEKVFLECVQDMDHENMFWYRQDPGLGLRLIYFSYDVKMKEKGDIPEGYSVSREKKERFSLILESASTNQTSMYLCASSSSGRATYSNQPQHFGDGTRLSIL.

The chain combines TRBV4-3 with TRBJ2-7; 13 positions match TRBD2. Trimming took 0 bases from V and 0 from J; bases not matched to a gene: 8. The CDR3 extends over 19 amino acids. The V gene's germline CDR1 is LGHNA and CDR2 YSLEER. The CDR3 is CASSQEGGLAGMTSYEQYF. As DNA, the CDR3 is TGCGCCAGCAGCCAAGAGGGGGGACTAGCGGGGATGACCTCCTACGAGCAGTACTTC.

The chain couples TRBV27 to TRBJ2-3; tentatively, D is TRBD1 (6 bases). The CDR3 has 14 amino acids. Germline V lookup: CDR1 MNHEY, CDR2 SMNVEV (reference sequence). Trimming cost V 5 bases and J 0 bases, with 9 bases left between them. The CDR3 nucleotides read TGTGCCAGCAGTGACAGGATGAGCACAGATACGCAGTATTTT. It specifies CASSDRMSTDTQYF.

The chain carries TRBV7-6 and TRBJ1-6; D possibly corresponds to TRBD1 (6 bases). This CDR3 has 15 residues. V dropped 5 bases and J dropped 8 bases, with 16 bases sitting between them. Per the germline V gene, CDR1 is SGHVS and CDR2 is FNYEAQ. CDR3 sequence: CASSKRQALHSPLHF. For the CDR3, the DNA is TGTGCCAGCAGCAAGCGACAGGCGTTACATTCACCCCTCCACTTT.

The V gene is TRBV6-2 or TRBV6-3, the J gene TRBJ2-1; 8 nucleotides agree with TRBD2. Germline CDR1 is MNHEY and CDR2 is SVGEGT. This CDR3 has 15 residues. V shed 1 base and J 6 bases; nucleotides not matched to a gene: 5. The chain's CDR3 is CASSYLGSGANEQFF. CDR3 DNA sequence: TGTGCCAGCAGTTACTTAGGTAGCGGGGCCAATGAGCAGTTCTTC.

This chain joins TRBV21-1 and TRBJ2-7; TRBD1 was called by the table and not checked on the DNA. TRBV21-1 is classified as a pseudogene. The CDR3 is 12 amino acids. CDR3: CASSMVSYEQYV. The CDR3 DNA follows: TGTGCCAGCAGCATGGTCAGCTACGAGCAGTACGTC.

V is TRBV14 and J is TRBJ2-1; D is possibly TRBD2 (5 bases). The CDR3 consists of 16 residues. In germline, CDR1 is SGHDN, CDR2 FVKESK. With 0 bases removed from V and 1 base from J, the gap between germline ends came to 10 bases. CDR3 sequence reads: CASSQDLGVSYNEQFF. In nucleotides, the CDR3 is TGTGCCAGCAGCCAAGATCTCGGGGTATCCTACAATGAGCAGTTCTTC.

The chain is built from TRBV10-3 and TRBJ2-2; 10 bases fit TRBD2. CDR3 length: 15 amino acids. V dropped 10 bases and J dropped 0; count of bases not matched to a gene: 5. Germline loops: CDR1 ENHRY, CDR2 SYGVKD. The chain's CDR3 is CATRTSGANTGELFF. Written as DNA, the CDR3 is TGTGCCACCAGGACTAGCGGTGCGAACACCGGGGAGCTGTTTTTT.

This sequence joins TRBV18 and TRBJ2-1; TRBD2 aligns across 9 bases. Germline V gives CDR1 KGHSH, CDR2 LQKENI. The CDR3 is 15 amino acids. The junction had 1 base not matched to a gene; V was cut back by 0 bases and J by 4 bases. The DNA for the CDR3 is TGTGCCAGCTCACCACCGGCGGGGGGGTACAATGAGCAGTTCTTC. Its protein is CASSPPAGGYNEQFF.

This clone was seen only a few times. The chain recombines TRBV2 with TRBJ1-4; no reliable D call. The V end was cut by 7 bases, the J end by 8 bases, with 14 bases between. The CDR3 contains 13 residues. The V gene's germline CDR1 is SNHLY and CDR2 FYNNEI. CDR3 region: CASTGEVNEKLFF. The CDR3 DNA follows: TGTGCCAGCACCGGGGAAGTTAACGAAAAACTGTTTTTT.

The J gene is TRBJ2-7, the V gene TRBV3-1 (or the pseudogene TRBV3-2); TRBD2 agrees at 9 bases. The trim removed 2 bases at V and 9 bases at J, leaving 14 bases unmatched. CDR1 is LGHDT and CDR2 is YNNKEL in the germline V gene (reference sequence). The CDR3 is 16 residues long. CDR3 sequence reads: CASSQTEASGDTGQYF. The CDR3 DNA follows: TGTGCCAGCAGCCAAACAGAGGCTAGCGGGGACACCGGGCAGTACTTC.